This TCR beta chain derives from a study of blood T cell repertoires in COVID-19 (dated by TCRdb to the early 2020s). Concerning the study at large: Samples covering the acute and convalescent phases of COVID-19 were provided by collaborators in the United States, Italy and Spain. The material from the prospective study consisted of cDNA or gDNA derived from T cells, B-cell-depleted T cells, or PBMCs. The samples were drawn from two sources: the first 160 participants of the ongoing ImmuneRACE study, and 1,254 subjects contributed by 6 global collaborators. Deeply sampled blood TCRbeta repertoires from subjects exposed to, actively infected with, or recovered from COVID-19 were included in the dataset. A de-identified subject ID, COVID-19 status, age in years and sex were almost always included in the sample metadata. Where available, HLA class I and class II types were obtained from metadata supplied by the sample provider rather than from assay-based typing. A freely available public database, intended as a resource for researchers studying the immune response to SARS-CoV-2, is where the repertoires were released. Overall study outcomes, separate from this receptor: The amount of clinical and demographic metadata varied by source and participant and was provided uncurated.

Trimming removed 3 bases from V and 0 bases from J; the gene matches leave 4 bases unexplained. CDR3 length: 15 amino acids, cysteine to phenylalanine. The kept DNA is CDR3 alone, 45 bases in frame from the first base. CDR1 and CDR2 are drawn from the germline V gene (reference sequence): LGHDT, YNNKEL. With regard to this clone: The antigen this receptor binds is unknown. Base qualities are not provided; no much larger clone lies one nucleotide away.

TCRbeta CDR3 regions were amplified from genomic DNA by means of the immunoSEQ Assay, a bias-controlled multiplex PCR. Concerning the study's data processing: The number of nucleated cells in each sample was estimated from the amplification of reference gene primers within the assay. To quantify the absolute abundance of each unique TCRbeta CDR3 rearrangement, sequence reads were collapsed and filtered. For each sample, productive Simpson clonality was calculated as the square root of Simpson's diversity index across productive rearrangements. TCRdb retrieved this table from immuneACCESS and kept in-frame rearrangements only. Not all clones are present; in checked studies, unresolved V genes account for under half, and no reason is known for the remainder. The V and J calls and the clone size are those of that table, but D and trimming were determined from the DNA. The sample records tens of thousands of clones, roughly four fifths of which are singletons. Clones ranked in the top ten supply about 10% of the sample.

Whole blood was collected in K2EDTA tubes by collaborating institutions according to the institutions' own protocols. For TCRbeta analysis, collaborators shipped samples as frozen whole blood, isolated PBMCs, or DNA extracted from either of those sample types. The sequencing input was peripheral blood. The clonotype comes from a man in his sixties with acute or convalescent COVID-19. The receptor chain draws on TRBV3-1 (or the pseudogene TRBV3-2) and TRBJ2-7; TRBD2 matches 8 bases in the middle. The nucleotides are TGTGCCAGCAGCCAGCCAACTAGCGGCTCCTACGAGCAGTACTTC. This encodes CASSQPTSGSYEQYF.